A single sample gave rise to the 28 T cell receptor beta chains below, sequenced in a study of blood T cell repertoires in COVID-19. Clones were read by immunoSEQ multiplex PCR, and TCRdb kept only the in-frame ones, dropping some. The table shows roughly 390,000 clones, with about 89% occurring only once. Sequences were obtained from peripheral blood. These receptors originate from a woman aged 25 to 39 with COVID-19, enrolled during active disease.

The chain combines TRBV2 with TRBJ1-5, with 7 bases identical to TRBD1. This CDR3 has 14 amino acids. Unmatched junction bases numbered 12, after V lost 11 bases and J lost 5 bases. Looked up from germline, CDR1 is SNHLY and CDR2 is FYNNEI. CDR3 in DNA: TGTGCCGGAAGTATGACAGGGATCGATCAGCCCCAGCATTTT. This sequence encodes CAGSMTGIDQPQHF.

The chain combines TRBV24-1 with TRBJ2-1; 7 positions agree with TRBD2. The CDR3 is made up of 16 amino acids. Germline CDR1 reads KGHDR; CDR2 reads SFDVKD. J gave up 3 bases and V 5 bases, and 9 bases lay outside the gene matches. CDR3 in DNA: TGTGCCACCAGTGGGGAGGGTCTTCTTAGCTACAATGAGCAGTTCTTC. Translation gives CATSGEGLLSYNEQFF.

The rearrangement uses TRBV2 and TRBJ2-1, with 8 positions matching TRBD2. This CDR3 is 14 amino acids long. The V gene end was trimmed by 7 bases and the J gene end by 8 bases; junction bases not matched to a gene: 10. The germline gives CDR1 SNHLY, CDR2 FYNNEI. For the CDR3, the DNA is TGTGCCAGCATCCGGGGTAGCGGGACATATGAGCAGTTCTTC. Translation: CASIRGSGTYEQFF.

V and J are TRBV7-6 and TRBJ2-6; D gene unclear. The CDR3 extends over 17 amino acids. Germline CDR1 is SGHVS and CDR2 is FNYEAQ. V lost 1 base and J lost 0, with 10 bases in between. In DNA, the CDR3 is TGTGCCAGCAGCTTAGAGCAGGTGGGCTCTGGGGCCAACGTCCTGACTTTC. It codes for CASSLEQVGSGANVLTF.

In its sample, this clone was seen once. The rearrangement joins TRBV9 to TRBJ2-3; the match to TRBD1 covers 9 bases. V dropped 0 bases and J dropped 4; count of bases not matched to a gene: 9. The CDR3 has 17 amino acids. The germline V gene encodes CDR1 SGDLS and CDR2 YYNGEE. This CDR3 reads CASSVVGTGSLADTQYF. CDR3 nucleotide sequence: TGTGCCAGCAGCGTAGTCGGGACAGGGAGTTTGGCAGATACGCAGTATTTT.

CDR3 sequence reads: CASSYPTGAEQYF. CDR3 nucleotide sequence: TGTGCCAGCAGCTATCCCACAGGGGCCGAGCAGTACTTC. This chain uses TRBV6-5 with TRBJ2-7; TRBD1 aligns across 7 bases. The V segment lost 6 bases and the J segment 6 bases; nucleotides outside the gene matches: 8. Germline CDR1 and CDR2: MNHEY and SVGAGI. The CDR3 has 13 amino acids.

V is TRBV28 and J is TRBJ2-7; 9 nucleotides agree with TRBD1. The CDR3 consists of 14 residues. The junction had 8 bases not matched to a gene; V was cut back by 5 bases and J by 6 bases. Per the germline V gene, CDR1 is MDHEN and CDR2 is SYDVKM. Here the CDR3 DNA reads TGTGCCAGCAGTAGACCGGGACAGGGCCGCGAGCAGTACTTC. It encodes CASSRPGQGREQYF. The full variable domain, rest sourced from reference TRBV28 and TRBJ2-7, is DVKVTQSSRYLVKRTGEKVFLECVQDMDHENMFWYRQDPGLGLRLIYFSYDVKMKEKGDIPEGYSVSREKKERFSLILESASTNQTSMYLCASSRPGQGREQYFGPGTRLTVT.

The rearrangement links TRBV30 to TRBJ2-5, with TRBD1 matching over 8 bases. The CDR3 contains 12 residues. After removal of 4 bases from V and 3 bases from J, the junction contained 1 base not matched to a gene. Germline lookup yields CDR1 GTSNPN and CDR2 SVGIG (reference sequence). CDR3 coding DNA: TGTGCCTGGACGGACAGGGAAGAGACCCAGTACTTC. It codes for CAWTDREETQYF.

J is TRBJ2-4 and V is TRBV6-1, with D perhaps TRBD2 (5 bases). The V end lost 2 bases, the J end lost 3 bases, and 17 bases lay between the germline ends. CDR3 length equals 17 residues. Germline CDR1 is MNHNS and CDR2 is SASEGT. As DNA, the CDR3 is TGTGCCAGCAGTGAATTGGAGCGGCTCAGCGACAAAAACATTCAGTACTTC. Amino acid sequence: CASSELERLSDKNIQYF.

The V call is TRBV7-3, the J call TRBJ2-2; 15 bases fit TRBD2. The V gene end was trimmed by 5 bases and the J gene end by 6 bases; junction bases not matched to a gene: 7. The length of the CDR3 is 17 residues. Germline loops: CDR1 SGHTA, CDR2 FQGTGA. CDR3 nucleotides: TGTGCCAGCAGCCCCTCGGGACTAGCGGGAGGATCCGGGGAGCTGTTTTTT. Translating gives CASSPSGLAGGSGELFF.

The chain has TRBV7-2 and TRBJ2-7; D may be TRBD2 (6 bases). The CDR3 has 14 amino acids. Germline CDR1 is SGHTA and CDR2 is FQGNSA. Trimming left V 1 base short and J 2 bases short, with 9 bases between. The CDR3 protein is CASSLGGEAYEQYF. In DNA form, the CDR3 reads TGTGCCAGCAGCTTAGGTGGGGAGGCCTACGAGCAGTACTTC.

This clone is a singleton in its sample. The V call is TRBV24-1, the J call TRBJ2-7; 7 bases align to TRBD1. With 5 bases clipped from V and 0 bases from J, the junction kept 15 bases outside the gene matches. The CDR3 covers 18 residues. Looked up from germline, CDR1 is KGHDR and CDR2 is SFDVKD. Here the CDR3 reads CATSGPGQLPDGSYEQYF. The CDR3 bases are TGTGCCACCAGTGGGCCGGGACAGTTGCCCGACGGCTCCTACGAGCAGTACTTC.

This chain uses TRBV28 with TRBJ2-7; D not certain. The germline V gene encodes CDR1 MDHEN and CDR2 SYDVKM. The V and J ends lost 3 bases and 7 bases respectively, with 7 bases between them. The CDR3 covers 11 residues. Here the CDR3 reads CASSFSGEQYF. As DNA, the CDR3 is TGTGCCAGCAGTTTTTCAGGAGAGCAGTACTTC.

The chain uses TRBV12-3 or TRBV12-4 and TRBJ1-5; no reliable D call. Trimming shortened V by 6 bases and J by 9 bases, and 9 bases separated the two germline ends. The CDR3 length is 11 residues. Here the CDR3 DNA reads TGTGCCAGCAGCTTCCCAGGGCCCCAGCATTTT. Translation: CASSFPGPQHF.

V and J are TRBV5-1 and TRBJ2-1, with D possibly TRBD1 on 6 matching bases. V was pared by 3 bases and J by 9 bases, with 16 bases between. Germline V gene sequence: CDR1 SGHRS, CDR2 YFSETQ. The CDR3 length is 14 residues. CDR3 loop: CASSYQSQGGEQFF. For the CDR3, the DNA is TGCGCCAGCAGCTATCAATCACAGGGCGGTGAGCAGTTCTTC.

The V and J genes are TRBV5-1 and TRBJ2-7; TRBD1 is a possible D gene (5 bases). The CDR3 has 15 amino acids. V lost 0 bases to trimming and J lost 2 bases, with 12 bases between them. Germline V gives CDR1 SGHRS, CDR2 YFSETQ. The CDR3 nucleotides are TGCGCCAGCAGCTTGGCCACAGGAATGACCTACGAGCAGTACTTC. Its translation: CASSLATGMTYEQYF.

This chain connects TRBV10-3 to TRBJ1-2, with D hard to call. CDR1 is ENHRY, CDR2 SYGVKD, per germline. The CDR3 extends over 13 amino acids. V was cut by 11 bases and J by 5 bases, with 18 bases left in between. CDR3 DNA: TGTGCCGTTGGATCGGGTTGGGTTTATGGCTACACCTTC. Residues: CAVGSGWVYGYTF.

This clone was seen a single time. The genes are TRBV2 and TRBJ1-1; D possibly corresponds to TRBD1 (6 bases). CDR1 SNHLY and CDR2 FYNNEI come from the germline V gene. Trimming left V 7 bases short and J 3 bases short, with 18 bases between. The CDR3 contains 15 residues. The CDR3 loop is CASIKGVGHHTEAFF. In DNA form, the CDR3 reads TGTGCCAGCATTAAGGGGGTGGGACACCACACTGAAGCTTTCTTT.

This clone came up once. The chain joins TRBV28 to TRBJ2-2, with a weak D call TRBD2 (6 bases). Germline values: CDR1 MDHEN, CDR2 SYDVKM. Trimming removed 2 bases at V and 6 bases at J, with 10 bases between. This CDR3 spans 14 amino acids. CDR3 nucleotides: TGTGCCAGCAGTTTAGGGGAGGCGGCCGGGGAGCTGTTTTTT. It specifies CASSLGEAAGELFF.

This clone was seen ten or more times. The genes are TRBV10-2 and TRBJ1-5; no firm D call. This CDR3 region has 13 residues. Trimming removed 3 bases from V and 2 bases from J, with 5 bases in between. The V gene's germline CDR1 is WSHSY and CDR2 SAAADI. CDR3 residues: CASSEGGNQPQHF. DNA of the CDR3: TGCGCCAGCAGTGAAGGAGGCAATCAGCCCCAGCATTTT.

This chain joins TRBV5-1 and TRBJ2-1; TRBD1 is a possible D gene (6 bases). Deletions cut 3 bases from V and 8 bases from J, with 18 bases between. The CDR3 runs 15 residues. CDR1 is SGHRS, CDR2 YFSETQ, per germline. Here the CDR3 DNA reads TGCGCCAGCAGCTCCTCCTCCACAGGGCTACATGAGCAGTTCTTC. Its protein is CASSSSSTGLHEQFF.

V usage is TRBV18 and J usage is TRBJ1-6, with D unresolved. CDR3 length: 15 amino acids. Trimming cost V 6 bases and J 7 bases, with 16 bases left between them. Germline V gene data show CDR1 as KGHSH and CDR2 as LQKENI. In nucleotides, the CDR3 is TGTGCCAGCTCGACGGGAGGGCCGACAAATTCACCCCTCCACTTT. Protein product: CASSTGGPTNSPLHF.

The CDR3: CASGGGGPDTQYF. In DNA, the CDR3 is TGTGCCAGCGGGGGGGGAGGGCCAGATACGCAGTATTTT. V usage is TRBV7-2 and J usage is TRBJ2-3; 7 nucleotides agree with TRBD2. The V and J ends lost 8 bases and 4 bases, in that order; junction bases with no gene match: 6. The CDR3 is 13 residues long. CDR1 is SGHTA and CDR2 is FQGNSA in the germline V gene.

The chain combines TRBV9 with TRBJ2-3; 10 bases fit TRBD1. The J segment lost 11 bases and the V segment lost 4 bases, leaving 13 bases of the junction unmatched. The V gene's germline CDR1 is SGDLS and CDR2 YYNGEE. The CDR3 is made up of 15 amino acids. CDR3 sequence reads: CASSSGGQGTMGQYF. The CDR3 coding sequence is TGTGCCAGCAGCTCTGGGGGACAGGGGACTATGGGGCAGTATTTT.

The table lists this clone with a few counts. The rearrangement uses TRBV2 and TRBJ2-2; D perhaps matches TRBD2 (7 bases). Trimming removed 4 bases at V and 3 bases at J, with 15 bases between. The CDR3 covers 16 residues. CDR1 and CDR2 from the germline V gene are SNHLY and FYNNEI. The chain's CDR3 is CASSGTGGLYTGELFF. CDR3 sequence (DNA): TGTGCCAGCAGTGGTACGGGGGGCTTGTACACCGGGGAGCTGTTTTTT.

This chain joins TRBV12-3 or TRBV12-4 and TRBJ2-2, with TRBD2 identical over 7 bases. Trimming at V came to 3 bases and at J to 7 bases, leaving 2 bases not matched to a gene. CDR3 size: 13 residues. The CDR3 nucleotides are TGTGCCAGCAGTTTGAGGGAGGGCGGGGAGCTGTTTTTT. It encodes CASSLREGGELFF.

The rearrangement links TRBV27 to TRBJ1-1; D call uncertain. The germline gives CDR1 MNHEY, CDR2 SMNVEV (reference sequence). V lost 4 bases and J 4 bases, leaving 13 bases between the germline ends. This CDR3 has 14 residues. This CDR3 reads CASSSPPGATEAFF. The CDR3 region has the DNA TGTGCCAGCAGTTCCCCCCCCGGTGCCACTGAAGCTTTCTTT.

To note about this clone: Other DNA sequences within the sample encode an identical CDR3. The gene calls are TRBV7-8 and TRBJ2-1, with 13 bases aligning to TRBD2. V was pared by 5 bases and J by 7 bases, with 5 bases of the junction left unmatched. The CDR3 has 15 amino acids. Germline V gives CDR1 SGHVS, CDR2 FQNEAQ. The CDR3: CASSPRTSGRNEQFF. CDR3 coding DNA: TGTGCCAGCAGCCCAAGGACTAGCGGGAGAAATGAGCAGTTCTTC.